The 17 T cell receptor beta chains below all came from one sample that was sequenced in a study of T cell responses to AZD1222 COVID-19 vaccine. Here immunoSEQ multiplex PCR was the method, and the copy in TCRdb shows in-frame clones only, minus some. The table records approximately 81,000 clones, around nine tenths of them present only once. Sequenced material: peripheral blood, taken on day 0 of MenACWY control vaccination. The source of these receptors is an adult in good health.

The rearrangement uses TRBV27 and TRBJ2-1, with D maybe TRBD1 (5 bases). V was pared by 7 bases and J by 6 bases, with 13 bases between. CDR1 MNHEY and CDR2 SMNVEV come from the germline V gene (reference sequence). CDR3 length equals 13 residues. The CDR3 DNA reads TGTGCCAGCATCCAGACTCAGGGCAATGAGCAGTTCTTC. Translating it yields CASIQTQGNEQFF.

This rearrangement joins TRBV9 to TRBJ1-6, with a tentative D call TRBD1 (5 bases). V was clipped by 0 bases and J by 8 bases, with 12 bases between them. The germline V gene encodes CDR1 SGDLS and CDR2 YYNGEE. This CDR3 contains 15 residues. This chain's CDR3 is CASSVGQGPDSPLHF. The CDR3 region has the DNA TGTGCCAGCAGCGTAGGCCAGGGACCGGATTCACCCCTCCACTTT.

The chain uses TRBV19 and TRBJ2-7; 9 nucleotides line up with TRBD1. CDR3 length: 14 residues. The germline CDR1 and CDR2 sequences are LNHDA and SQIVND (reference sequence). V gave up 3 bases and J gave up 6 bases; unmatched junction bases: 6. DNA of the CDR3: TGTGCCAGTAGTATGGGGGGACAGGGAAGCGAGCAGTACTTC. Translating gives CASSMGGQGSEQYF.

The chain combines TRBV6-5 with TRBJ1-1; possibly TRBD1 for D (5 bases). Deletions cut 7 bases from V and 7 bases from J, with 19 bases between. There are 14 residues in the CDR3. In germline, CDR1 is MNHEY, CDR2 SVGAGI. The CDR3 DNA reads as TGTGCCAGCAATCTAATGGGGGTGAACGATGAAGCTTTCTTT. This gives the protein CASNLMGVNDEAFF.

The V call is TRBV5-5, the J call TRBJ1-1; 7 nucleotides agree with TRBD1. CDR1 is SGHKS and CDR2 is YYEKEE in the germline V gene (reference sequence). The J segment lost 4 bases and the V segment lost 3 bases, leaving 12 bases of the junction unmatched. The CDR3 extends over 16 amino acids. The CDR3 is CASSSLQGGGRTEAFF. The CDR3 nucleotides read TGTGCCAGCAGCTCGCTCCAGGGGGGTGGACGCACTGAAGCTTTCTTT.

This clone occurred once. The chain joins TRBV29-1 to TRBJ2-1; TRBD2 matches 10 bases. The CDR3 contains 14 residues. Germline V lookup: CDR1 SQVTM, CDR2 ANQGSEA. The V and J ends lost 5 bases and 2 bases, in that order; junction bases with no gene match: 3. The chain's CDR3 is CSVIAGGAYNEQFF. The CDR3 DNA sequence: TGCAGCGTTATAGCGGGAGGCGCCTACAATGAGCAGTTCTTC.

The chain combines TRBV4-1 with TRBJ2-1; D is uncertain. The V gene lost 0 bases and the J gene lost 3 bases, with 3 bases spanning the gap. This CDR3 comprises 13 residues. The V gene's germline CDR1 is MGHRA and CDR2 YSYEKL. CDR3 sequence: CASSQDYYNEQFF. CDR3 sequence (DNA): TGCGCCAGCAGCCAAGACTACTACAATGAGCAGTTCTTC.

This sequence joins TRBV19 and TRBJ2-6; no clear D gene. Per germline, CDR1 LNHDA and CDR2 SQIVND (reference sequence). Trimming took 8 bases from V and 0 from J, leaving 5 bases between them. The CDR3 totals 13 residues. The DNA of the CDR3 is TGTGCCAGTTCGAGCTCTGGGGCCAACGTCCTGACTTTC. It encodes CASSSSGANVLTF.

The chain links TRBV14 to TRBJ1-4; 7 nucleotides agree with TRBD1. Trimming at V came to 3 bases and at J to 0 bases, leaving 16 bases not matched to a gene. CDR3 length equals 20 residues. In germline, CDR1 is SGHDN, CDR2 FVKESK. CDR3 DNA sequence: TGTGCCAGCAGCCAGCGGGGGACAGACGTACACAGACCAACTAATGAAAAACTGTTTTTT. Its translation: CASSQRGTDVHRPTNEKLFF.

This clone was counted only a few times. CDR3 sequence (DNA): TGTGCCAGCAGCTTGCTTGGGGGCTCAGCGAACTCTGGGGCCAACGTCCTGACTTTC. It yields the protein CASSLLGGSANSGANVLTF. J is TRBJ2-6 and V is TRBV5-6; possible D gene TRBD1, 6 bases. This CDR3 has 19 residues. V lost 1 base and J lost 0, with 17 bases in between. In germline, CDR1 is SGHDT, CDR2 YYEEEE.

V is TRBV14 and J is TRBJ1-1; D remains unclear. V was pared by 5 bases and J by 0 bases, with 7 bases between. Germline CDR1 SGHDN, CDR2 FVKESK. The CDR3 spans 13 residues. The CDR3 region has the DNA TGTGCCAGCAGCAAAACCCTGAACACTGAAGCTTTCTTT. Amino acid sequence: CASSKTLNTEAFF.

The chain is built from TRBV7-2 and TRBJ1-2; D is unclear. Germline V gene lookup returns CDR1 SGHTA and CDR2 FQGNSA. The CDR3 sequence is 15 residues long. With 1 base removed from V and 9 bases from J, the gap between germline ends came to 18 bases. The CDR3 DNA follows: TGTGCCAGCAGCTTAGACCCAGTCGACCTGGGGAGCTACACCTTC. Its translation is CASSLDPVDLGSYTF.

Only one count was recorded for this clone. The chain is built from TRBV6-5 and TRBJ2-7, with D possibly being TRBD2 (6 bases). This CDR3 has 14 amino acids. The V end was cut by 2 bases, the J end by 4 bases, with 12 bases between. From germline, CDR1 is MNHEY and CDR2 SVGAGI. This chain's CDR3 is CASSYGGVGYEQYF. CDR3 sequence (DNA): TGTGCCAGCAGTTACGGAGGGGTCGGATACGAGCAGTACTTC.

The chain links TRBV5-1 to TRBJ2-4, with 8 positions matching TRBD1. Trimming removed 4 bases from V and 8 bases from J; junction bases left unmatched: 2. The CDR3 sequence is 12 residues long. Germline CDR1 is SGHRS and CDR2 is YFSETQ. CDR3 residues: CASSGQGYIQYF. The CDR3 bases are TGCGCCAGCAGCGGACAGGGATACATTCAGTACTTC.

This chain joins TRBV18 and TRBJ1-1; no clear D gene. This CDR3 region has 13 residues. Trimming removed 3 bases from V and 6 bases from J, with 11 bases in between. CDR1 KGHSH and CDR2 LQKENI come from the germline V gene. The CDR3 DNA sequence: TGTGCCAGCTCACCTTCGGGTCCGGCTGAAGCTTTCTTT. Translating gives CASSPSGPAEAFF.

The genes are TRBV7-2 and TRBJ1-4; D might be TRBD1 (6 bases). CDR1 and CDR2 (germline): SGHTA, FQGNSA. V was trimmed by 6 bases and J by 7 bases, leaving 15 bases between them. This CDR3 is 14 amino acids long. CDR3 protein: CASSLGGAGEKLFF. The CDR3 DNA sequence: TGTGCCAGCAGTTTGGGGGGCGCGGGTGAAAAACTGTTTTTT.

The genes are TRBV6-1 and TRBJ2-2, with TRBD2 as a possible D gene (6 bases). CDR1 and CDR2 from the germline V gene are MNHNS and SASEGT. CDR3 length equals 14 residues. The ends were cut back, 3 bases at V and 4 bases at J, with 9 bases in the middle. The CDR3 nucleotides are TGTGCCAGCAGTGAGCCGGGAGTCACCGGGGAGCTGTTTTTT. This gives the protein CASSEPGVTGELFF.